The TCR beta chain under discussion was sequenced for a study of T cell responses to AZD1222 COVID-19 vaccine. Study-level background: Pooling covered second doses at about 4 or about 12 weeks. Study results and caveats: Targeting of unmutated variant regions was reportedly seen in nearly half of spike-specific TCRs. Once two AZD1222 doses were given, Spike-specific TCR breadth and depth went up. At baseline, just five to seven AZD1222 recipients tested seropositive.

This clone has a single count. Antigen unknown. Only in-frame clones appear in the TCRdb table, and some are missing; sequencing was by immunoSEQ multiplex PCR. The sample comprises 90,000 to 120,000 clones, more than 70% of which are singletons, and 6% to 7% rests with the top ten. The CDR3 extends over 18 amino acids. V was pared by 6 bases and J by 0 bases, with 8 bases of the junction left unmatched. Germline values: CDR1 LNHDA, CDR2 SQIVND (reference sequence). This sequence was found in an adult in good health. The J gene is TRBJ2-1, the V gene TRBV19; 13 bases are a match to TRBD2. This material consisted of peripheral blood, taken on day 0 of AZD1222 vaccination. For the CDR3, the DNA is TGTGCCAGTAGACCGGGACTAGCGGGGAAGAGCTCCTACAATGAGCAGTTCTTC. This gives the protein CASRPGLAGKSSYNEQFF.